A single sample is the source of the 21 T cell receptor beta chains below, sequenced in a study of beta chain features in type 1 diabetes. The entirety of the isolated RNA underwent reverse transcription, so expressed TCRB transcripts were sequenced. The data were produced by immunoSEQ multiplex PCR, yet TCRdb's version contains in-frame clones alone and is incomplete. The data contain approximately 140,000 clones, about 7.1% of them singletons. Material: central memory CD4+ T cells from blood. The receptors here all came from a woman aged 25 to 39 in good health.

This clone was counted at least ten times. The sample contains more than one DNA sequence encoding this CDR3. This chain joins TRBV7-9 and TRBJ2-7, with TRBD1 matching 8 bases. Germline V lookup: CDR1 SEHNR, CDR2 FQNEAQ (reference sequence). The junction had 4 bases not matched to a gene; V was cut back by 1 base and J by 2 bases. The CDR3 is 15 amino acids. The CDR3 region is CASSLEAGGPYEQYF. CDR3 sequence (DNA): TGTGCCAGCAGCTTAGAGGCAGGGGGCCCCTACGAGCAGTACTTC.

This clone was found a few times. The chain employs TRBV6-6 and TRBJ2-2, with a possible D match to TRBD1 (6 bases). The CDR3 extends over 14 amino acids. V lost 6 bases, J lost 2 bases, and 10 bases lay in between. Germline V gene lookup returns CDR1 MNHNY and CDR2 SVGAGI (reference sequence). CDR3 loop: CASRGDTNTGELFF. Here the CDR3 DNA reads TGTGCCAGCAGGGGGGACACTAACACCGGGGAGCTGTTTTTT.

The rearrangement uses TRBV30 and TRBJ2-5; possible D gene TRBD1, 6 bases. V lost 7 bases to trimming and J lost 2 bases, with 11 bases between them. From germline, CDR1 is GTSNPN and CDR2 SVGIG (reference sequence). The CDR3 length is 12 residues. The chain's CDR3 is CALDQGQETQYF. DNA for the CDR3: TGTGCCTTGGACCAGGGGCAAGAGACCCAGTACTTC.

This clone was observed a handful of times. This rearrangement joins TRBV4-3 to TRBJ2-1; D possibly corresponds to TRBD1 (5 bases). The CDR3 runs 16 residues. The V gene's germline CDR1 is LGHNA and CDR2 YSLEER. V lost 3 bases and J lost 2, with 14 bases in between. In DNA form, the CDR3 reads TGCGCCAGCAGCCAGGGGCGGCAGGGAACCTACAATGAGCAGTTCTTC. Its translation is CASSQGRQGTYNEQFF.

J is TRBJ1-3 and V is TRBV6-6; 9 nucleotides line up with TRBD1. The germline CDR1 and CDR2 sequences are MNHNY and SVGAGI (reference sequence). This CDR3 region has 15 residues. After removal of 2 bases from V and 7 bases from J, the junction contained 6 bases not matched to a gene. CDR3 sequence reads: CASSYEGQGRNTIYF. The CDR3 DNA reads TGTGCCAGCAGTTACGAGGGACAGGGTAGGAACACCATATATTTT.

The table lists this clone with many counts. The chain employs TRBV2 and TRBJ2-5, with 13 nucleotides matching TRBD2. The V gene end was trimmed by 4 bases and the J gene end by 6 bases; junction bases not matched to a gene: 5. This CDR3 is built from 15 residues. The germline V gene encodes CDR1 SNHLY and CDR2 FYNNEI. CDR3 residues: CASSVGLAGEKTQYF. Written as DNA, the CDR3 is TGTGCCAGCAGTGTCGGACTAGCGGGGGAGAAGACCCAGTACTTC. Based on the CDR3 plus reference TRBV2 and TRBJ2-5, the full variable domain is EPEVTQTPSHQVTQMGQEVILRCVPISNHLYFYWYRQILGQKVEFLVSFYNNEISEKSEIFDDQFSVERPDGSNFTLKIRSTKLEDSAMYFCASSVGLAGEKTQYFGPGTRLLVL.

The CDR3 DNA follows: TGCGCCAGCAGCCAAGATCTCCGGACAGGGCGATACACAGATACGCAGTATTTT. Amino acid sequence: CASSQDLRTGRYTDTQYF. The V call is TRBV4-1, the J call TRBJ2-3; 8 nucleotides line up with TRBD1. CDR1 is MGHRA and CDR2 is YSYEKL in the germline V gene. Unmatched junction bases numbered 10, after V lost 0 bases and J lost 2 bases. This CDR3 is 18 amino acids long.

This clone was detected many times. As DNA, the CDR3 is TGTGCCAGCAGTGACGGGGGGGCCGGTGAAAAACTGTTTTTT. The encoded protein is CASSDGGAGEKLFF. The V call is TRBV25-1, the J call TRBJ1-4; possible D gene TRBD1, 6 bases. V lost 3 bases and J 7 bases, leaving 12 bases between the germline ends. Germline assignment: CDR1 MGHDK and CDR2 SYGVNS. The CDR3 loop spans 14 amino acids.

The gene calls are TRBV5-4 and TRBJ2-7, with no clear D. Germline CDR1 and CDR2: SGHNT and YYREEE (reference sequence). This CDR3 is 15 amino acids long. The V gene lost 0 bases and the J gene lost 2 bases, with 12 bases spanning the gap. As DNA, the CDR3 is TGTGCCAGCAGCTTGGGCCCAGGTCCAGCCTACGAGCAGTACTTC. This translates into CASSLGPGPAYEQYF.

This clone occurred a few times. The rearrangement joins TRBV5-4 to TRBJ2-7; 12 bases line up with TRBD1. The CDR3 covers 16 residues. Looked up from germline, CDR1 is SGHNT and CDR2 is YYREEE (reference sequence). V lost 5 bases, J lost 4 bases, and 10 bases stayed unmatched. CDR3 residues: CASSPAGTGGRYEQYF. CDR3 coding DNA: TGTGCCAGCAGTCCCGCCGGGACAGGGGGCCGATACGAGCAGTACTTC.

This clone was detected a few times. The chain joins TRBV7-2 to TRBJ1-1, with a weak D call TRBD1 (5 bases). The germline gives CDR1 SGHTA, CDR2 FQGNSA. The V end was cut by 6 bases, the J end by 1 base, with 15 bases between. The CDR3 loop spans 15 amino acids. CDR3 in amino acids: CASRSARGWNTEAFF. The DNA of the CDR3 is TGTGCCAGCAGATCCGCTCGGGGGTGGAACACTGAAGCTTTCTTT. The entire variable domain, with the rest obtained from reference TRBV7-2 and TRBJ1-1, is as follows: GAGVSQSPSNKVTEKGKDVELRCDPISGHTALYWYRQSLGQGLEFLIYFQGNSAPDKSGLPSDRFSAERTGGSVSTLTIQRTQQEDSAVYLCASRSARGWNTEAFFGQGTRLTVV.

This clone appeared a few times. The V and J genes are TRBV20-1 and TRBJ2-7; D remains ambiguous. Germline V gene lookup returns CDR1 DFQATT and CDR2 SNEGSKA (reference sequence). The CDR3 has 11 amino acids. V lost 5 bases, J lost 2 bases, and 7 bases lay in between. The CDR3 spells CSAAQTYEQYF. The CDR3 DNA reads TGCAGTGCTGCCCAGACCTACGAGCAGTACTTC.

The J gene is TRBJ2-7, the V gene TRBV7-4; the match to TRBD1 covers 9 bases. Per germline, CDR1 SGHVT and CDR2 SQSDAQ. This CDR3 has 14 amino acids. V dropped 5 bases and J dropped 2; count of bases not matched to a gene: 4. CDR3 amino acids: CASSRDRVTYEQYF. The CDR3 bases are TGTGCCAGCAGCCGGGACAGGGTGACCTACGAGCAGTACTTC.

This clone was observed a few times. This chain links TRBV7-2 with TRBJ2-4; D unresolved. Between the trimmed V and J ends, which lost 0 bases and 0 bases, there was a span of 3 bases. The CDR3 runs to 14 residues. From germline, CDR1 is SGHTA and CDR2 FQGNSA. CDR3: CASSLALAKNIQYF. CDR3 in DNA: TGTGCCAGCAGCTTAGCACTAGCCAAAAACATTCAGTACTTC.

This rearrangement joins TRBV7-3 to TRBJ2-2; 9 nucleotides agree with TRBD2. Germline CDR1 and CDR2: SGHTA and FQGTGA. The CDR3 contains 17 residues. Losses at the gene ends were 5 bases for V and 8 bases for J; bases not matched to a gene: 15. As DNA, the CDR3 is TGTGCCAGCAGCAAAGGGCCACTAGCGGGCCTGGGAGGGGAGCTGTTTTTT. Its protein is CASSKGPLAGLGGELFF.

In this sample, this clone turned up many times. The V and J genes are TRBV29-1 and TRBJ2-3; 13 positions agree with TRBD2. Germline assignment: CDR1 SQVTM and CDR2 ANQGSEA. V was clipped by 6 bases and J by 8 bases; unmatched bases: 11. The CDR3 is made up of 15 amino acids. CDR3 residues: CSVSKGLAGRSTQYF. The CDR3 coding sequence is TGCAGCGTCTCCAAGGGACTAGCGGGACGGAGTACGCAGTATTTT.

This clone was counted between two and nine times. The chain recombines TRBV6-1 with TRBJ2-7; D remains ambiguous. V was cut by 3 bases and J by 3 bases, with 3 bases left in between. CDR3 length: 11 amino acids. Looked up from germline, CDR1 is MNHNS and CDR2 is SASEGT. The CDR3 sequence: CASSDHYEQYF. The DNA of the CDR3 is TGTGCCAGCAGTGACCACTACGAGCAGTACTTC.

The chain's CDR3 is CATSRPRGGASNQPQHF. For the CDR3, the DNA is TGTGCCACCAGCAGACCCCGGGGAGGGGCAAGCAATCAGCCCCAGCATTTT. V usage is TRBV15 and J usage is TRBJ1-5; TRBD1 might be the D (5 bases). This CDR3 comprises 17 residues. Trimming pared 2 bases from V and 1 base from J, leaving 15 bases between. The germline V gene has CDR1 LNHNV and CDR2 YYDKDF (reference sequence).

The CDR3 DNA reads as TGTGCCAGCAGCGCCCAGACAGGAACCGAGCAGTACTTC. Its translation is CASSAQTGTEQYF. This chain joins TRBV11-2 and TRBJ2-7; a possible D gene is TRBD1 (6 bases). CDR3 length equals 13 residues. Trimming stripped 5 bases from V and 6 bases from J, with 14 bases between. Germline lookup yields CDR1 SGHAT and CDR2 FQNNGV.

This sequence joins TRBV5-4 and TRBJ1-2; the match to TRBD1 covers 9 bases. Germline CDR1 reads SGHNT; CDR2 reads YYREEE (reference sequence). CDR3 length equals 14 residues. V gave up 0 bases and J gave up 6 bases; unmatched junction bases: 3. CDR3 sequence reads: CASSLDRGRNGYTF. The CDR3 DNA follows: TGTGCCAGCAGCTTGGACAGGGGGCGGAATGGCTACACCTTC.

In nucleotides, the CDR3 is TGTGCCAGCTCACCAAGGACAGGGGCCCTCTCTGGGGCCAACGTCCTGACTTTC. It codes for CASSPRTGALSGANVLTF. The chain couples TRBV18 to TRBJ2-6; 9 bases map to TRBD1. CDR3 size: 18 residues. Germline-derived CDR1 and CDR2 are KGHSH and LQKENI. Trimming cost V 2 bases and J 0 bases; bases outside gene matches: 5.